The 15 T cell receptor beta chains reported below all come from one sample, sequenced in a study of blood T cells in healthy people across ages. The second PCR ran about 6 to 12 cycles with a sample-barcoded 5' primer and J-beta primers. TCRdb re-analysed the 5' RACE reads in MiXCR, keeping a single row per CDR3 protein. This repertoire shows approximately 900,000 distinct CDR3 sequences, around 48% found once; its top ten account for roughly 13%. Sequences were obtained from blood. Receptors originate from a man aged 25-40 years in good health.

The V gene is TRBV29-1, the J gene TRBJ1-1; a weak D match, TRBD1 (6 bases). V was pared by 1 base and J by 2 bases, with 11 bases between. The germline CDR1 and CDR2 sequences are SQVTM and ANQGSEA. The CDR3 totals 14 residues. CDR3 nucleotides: TGCAGCGTTGAAGCGGCAGGGGTAAACACTGAAGCTTTCTTT. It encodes CSVEAAGVNTEAFF. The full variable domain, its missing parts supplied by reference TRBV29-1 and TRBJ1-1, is SAVISQKPSRDICQRGTSLTIQCQVDSQVTMMFWYRQQPGQSLTLIATANQGSEATYESGFVIDKFPISRPNLTFSTLTVSNMSPEDSSIYLCSVEAAGVNTEAFFGQGTRLTVV.

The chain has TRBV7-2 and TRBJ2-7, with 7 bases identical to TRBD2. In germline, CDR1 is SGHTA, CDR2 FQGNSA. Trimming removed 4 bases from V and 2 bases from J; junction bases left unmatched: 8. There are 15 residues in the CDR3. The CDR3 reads CASSSASGSTYEQYF. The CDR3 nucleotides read TGTGCCAGCAGCTCAGCTAGCGGTTCGACCTACGAGCAGTACTTC.

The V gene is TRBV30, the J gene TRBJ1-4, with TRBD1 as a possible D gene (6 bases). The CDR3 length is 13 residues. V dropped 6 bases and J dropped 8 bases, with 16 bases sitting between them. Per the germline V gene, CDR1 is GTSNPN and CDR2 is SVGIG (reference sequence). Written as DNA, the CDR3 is TGTGCCTGCTCCGACAGGTTTTCCGAAAAACTGTTTTTT. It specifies CACSDRFSEKLFF.

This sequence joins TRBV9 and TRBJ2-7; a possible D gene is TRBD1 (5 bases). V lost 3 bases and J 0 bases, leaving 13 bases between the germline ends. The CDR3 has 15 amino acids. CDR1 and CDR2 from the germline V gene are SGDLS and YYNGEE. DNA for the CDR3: TGTGCCAGCAGCGCAGGGATAGGCAGCTCCTACGAGCAGTACTTC. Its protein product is CASSAGIGSSYEQYF.

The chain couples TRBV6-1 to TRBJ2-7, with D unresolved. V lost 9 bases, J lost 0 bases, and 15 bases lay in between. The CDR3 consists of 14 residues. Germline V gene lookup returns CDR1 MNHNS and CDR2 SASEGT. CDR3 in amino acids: CASRPDKISYEQYF. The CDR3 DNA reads TGTGCCAGTCGACCCGACAAGATCTCCTACGAGCAGTACTTC.

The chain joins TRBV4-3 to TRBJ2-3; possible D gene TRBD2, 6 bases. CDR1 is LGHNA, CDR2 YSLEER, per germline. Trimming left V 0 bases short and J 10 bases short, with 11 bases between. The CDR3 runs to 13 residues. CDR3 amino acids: CASSQEVGGPQYF. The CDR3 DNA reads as TGCGCCAGCAGCCAAGAAGTTGGAGGGCCGCAGTATTTT.

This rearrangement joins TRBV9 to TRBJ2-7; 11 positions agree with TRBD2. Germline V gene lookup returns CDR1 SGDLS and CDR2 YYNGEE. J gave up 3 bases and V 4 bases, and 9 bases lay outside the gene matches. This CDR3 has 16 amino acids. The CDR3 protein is CASSPSGTSGFYEQYF. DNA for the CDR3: TGTGCCAGCAGCCCTTCGGGGACTAGCGGATTCTACGAGCAGTACTTC.

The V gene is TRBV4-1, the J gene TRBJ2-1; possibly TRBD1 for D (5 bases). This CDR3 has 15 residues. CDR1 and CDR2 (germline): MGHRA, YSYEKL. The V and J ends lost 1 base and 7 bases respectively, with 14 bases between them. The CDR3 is CASSQGTTNGNEQFF. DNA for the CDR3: TGCGCCAGCAGCCAAGGGACAACAAATGGGAATGAGCAGTTCTTC.

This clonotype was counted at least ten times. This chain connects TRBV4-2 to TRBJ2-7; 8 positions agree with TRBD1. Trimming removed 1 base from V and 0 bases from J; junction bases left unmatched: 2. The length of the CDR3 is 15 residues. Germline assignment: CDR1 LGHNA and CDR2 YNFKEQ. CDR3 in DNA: TGTGCCAGCAGCCAAGGACAGGGGCTCTCCTACGAGCAGTACTTC. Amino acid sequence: CASSQGQGLSYEQYF.

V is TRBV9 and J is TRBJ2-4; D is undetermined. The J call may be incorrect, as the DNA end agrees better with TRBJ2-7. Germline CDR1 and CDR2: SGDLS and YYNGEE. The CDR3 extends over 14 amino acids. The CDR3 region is CASSVDGAAYEQYF. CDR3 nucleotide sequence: TGTGCCAGCAGCGTAGATGGCGCAGCCTACGAGCAGTACTTC.

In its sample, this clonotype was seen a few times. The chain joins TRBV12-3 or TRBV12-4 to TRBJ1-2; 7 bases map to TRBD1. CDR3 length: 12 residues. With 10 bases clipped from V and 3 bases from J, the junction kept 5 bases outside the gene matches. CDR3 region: CANSGGDYGYTF. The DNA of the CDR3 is TGTGCCAATTCAGGGGGGGACTATGGCTACACCTTC.

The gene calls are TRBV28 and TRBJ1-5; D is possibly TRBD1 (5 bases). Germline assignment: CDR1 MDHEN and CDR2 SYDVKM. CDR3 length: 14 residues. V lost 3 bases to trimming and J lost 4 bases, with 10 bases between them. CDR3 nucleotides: TGTGCCAGCAGTTTGGCAGGGTATAATCAGCCCCAGCATTTT. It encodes CASSLAGYNQPQHF.

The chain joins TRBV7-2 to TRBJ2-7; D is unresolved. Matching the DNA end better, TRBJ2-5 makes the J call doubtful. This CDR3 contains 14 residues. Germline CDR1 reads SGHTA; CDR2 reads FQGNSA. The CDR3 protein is CASSSTLGLKTQYF. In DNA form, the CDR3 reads TGTGCCAGCAGCTCCACGCTAGGGTTGAAGACCCAGTACTTC.

Written as DNA, the CDR3 is TGTGCCAGCAGTTCCGGTCCCTATGGAAACACCATATATTTT. Protein product: CASSSGPYGNTIYF. The rearrangement links TRBV28 to TRBJ1-3; D gene uncertain. Deletions cut 4 bases from V and 3 bases from J, with 10 bases between. This CDR3 spans 14 amino acids. Germline V gives CDR1 MDHEN, CDR2 SYDVKM.

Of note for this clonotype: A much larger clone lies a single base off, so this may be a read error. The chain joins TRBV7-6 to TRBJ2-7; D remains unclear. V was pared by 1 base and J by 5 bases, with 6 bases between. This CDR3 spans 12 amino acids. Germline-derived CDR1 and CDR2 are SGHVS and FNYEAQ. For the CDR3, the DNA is TGTGCCAGCAGCTTAGATCCCGACGAGCAGTACTTC. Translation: CASSLDPDEQYF.